Below, 21 T cell receptor beta chains from the same sample are listed, as sequenced in a study of blood T cell repertoires in COVID-19. Assay used: immunoSEQ multiplex PCR; TCRdb lists only in-frame clones, some missing. The table has about 400,000 clones, more than 85% seen once. The sequencing sample was made of PBMCs or T cells enriched from blood (not recorded which). These receptor sequences come from a young woman who had recovered from COVID-19.

The chain recombines TRBV30 with TRBJ1-3, with D unresolved. Germline CDR1 GTSNPN, CDR2 SVGIG (reference sequence). Trimming shortened V by 2 bases and J by 0 bases, and 8 bases separated the two germline ends. The length of the CDR3 is 14 residues. Here the CDR3 reads CAWSPLSSGNTIYF. In DNA form, the CDR3 reads TGTGCCTGGAGTCCCCTTTCCTCTGGAAACACCATATATTTT. Together with reference TRBV30 and TRBJ1-3, the CDR3 gives the full variable domain: SQTIHQWPATLVQPVGSPLSLECTVEGTSNPNLYWYRQAAGRGLQLLFYSVGIGQISSEVPQNLSASRPQDRQFILSSKKLLLSDSGFYLCAWSPLSSGNTIYFGEGSWLTVV.

This rearrangement joins TRBV5-1 to TRBJ1-6; D is perhaps TRBD1 (6 bases). This CDR3 has 16 amino acids. Germline V CDR1 and CDR2: SGHRS, YFSETQ. V shed 4 bases and J shed 6 bases, with 17 bases lying between them. CDR3 in amino acids: CASSPDSNSGNSPLHF. For the CDR3, the DNA is TGCGCCAGCAGCCCGGACAGCAATTCGGGTAATTCACCCCTCCACTTT.

The gene calls are TRBV27 and TRBJ1-5, with TRBD1 as a possible D gene (5 bases). This CDR3 has 14 amino acids. CDR1 is MNHEY and CDR2 is SMNVEV in the germline V gene (reference sequence). Trimming pared 5 bases from V and 0 bases from J, leaving 8 bases between. The chain's CDR3 is CASSRTYSNQPQHF. The CDR3 DNA is TGTGCCAGCAGTCGGACATATAGCAATCAGCCCCAGCATTTT.

The CDR3 sequence: CASSLETSGSWDNEQFF. The CDR3, as DNA: TGTGCCAGCAGCTTAGAGACTAGCGGGAGCTGGGACAATGAGCAGTTCTTC. V is TRBV7-2 and J is TRBJ2-1, with 12 bases matching TRBD2. In germline, CDR1 is SGHTA, CDR2 FQGNSA. The CDR3 has 17 residues. Trimming removed 1 base from V and 5 bases from J; junction bases left unmatched: 6.

CDR3: CASSDSRTSWMNSPLHF. CDR3 coding DNA: TGTGCCAGCAGTGATTCCCGGACTTCTTGGATGAATTCACCCCTCCACTTT. The chain is built from TRBV2 and TRBJ1-6; D remains unclear. Trimming removed 3 bases from V and 7 bases from J, with 19 bases in between. The CDR3 is 17 amino acids. Germline assignment: CDR1 SNHLY and CDR2 FYNNEI.

The V and J genes are TRBV3-1 (or the pseudogene TRBV3-2) and TRBJ2-7, with D tentatively TRBD1 (6 bases). This CDR3 has 15 amino acids. The germline V gene encodes CDR1 LGHDT and CDR2 YNNKEL (reference sequence). Trimming pared 3 bases from V and 2 bases from J, leaving 14 bases between. The CDR3 nucleotides are TGTGCCAGCAGCCAGGAGGTAACAGGGCCCTACGAGCAGTACTTC. As protein: CASSQEVTGPYEQYF.

CDR3 sequence (DNA): TGTGCCAGCATCCTCGTGGGCGCGAATTCACCCCTCCACTTT. Its translation: CASILVGANSPLHF. This chain connects TRBV6-5 to TRBJ1-6, with unresolved D. From germline, CDR1 is MNHEY and CDR2 SVGAGI. Trimming pared 7 bases from V and 7 bases from J, leaving 14 bases between. The CDR3 runs to 14 residues.

The genes are TRBV28 and TRBJ1-1; weak D call: TRBD1 (5 bases). V lost 5 bases, J lost 3 bases, and 10 bases lay in between. The germline V gene has CDR1 MDHEN and CDR2 SYDVKM. CDR3 length equals 13 residues. The CDR3 loop reads CASSPPRDTEAFF. CDR3 nucleotide sequence: TGTGCCAGCAGTCCCCCCAGGGACACTGAAGCTTTCTTT.

V is TRBV28 and J is TRBJ2-7, with a weak D call TRBD1 (6 bases). Trimming pared 2 bases from V and 1 base from J, leaving 15 bases between. The CDR3 sequence is 16 residues long. Germline V gene sequence: CDR1 MDHEN, CDR2 SYDVKM. CDR3 sequence: CASSLGVTGLSYEQYF. The CDR3 coding sequence is TGTGCCAGCAGTTTAGGGGTGACAGGTCTTTCCTACGAGCAGTACTTC.

V gene TRBV7-2 combines with J gene TRBJ1-2, with 10 bases identical to TRBD1. The junction had 6 bases not matched to a gene; V was cut back by 5 bases and J by 3 bases. The V gene's germline CDR1 is SGHTA and CDR2 FQGNSA. This CDR3 spans 15 amino acids. CDR3 bases: TGTGCCAGCAGCCCGAGAGGACAGGGGGACTATGGCTACACCTTC. Translation gives CASSPRGQGDYGYTF.

This clone was observed once. The genes are TRBV29-1 and TRBJ2-5; D is perhaps TRBD1 (7 bases). Germline CDR1 is SQVTM and CDR2 is ANQGSEA. The CDR3 covers 15 residues. Trimming stripped 3 bases from V and 2 bases from J, with 16 bases between. Here the CDR3 reads CSVEGGQRLQETQYF. The CDR3 DNA follows: TGCAGCGTTGAGGGGGGACAGAGATTACAAGAGACCCAGTACTTC.

V is TRBV27 and J is TRBJ1-5; maybe TRBD1 (6 bases). The CDR3 is 15 residues long. CDR1 is MNHEY, CDR2 SMNVEV, per germline (reference sequence). V was cut by 6 bases and J by 2 bases, with 14 bases left in between. The CDR3 region has the DNA TGTGCCAGCAGGCTCAGGGGTGGGGGCAATCAGCCCCAGCATTTT. Translated, it gives CASRLRGGGNQPQHF.

The chain links TRBV11-2 to TRBJ1-1, with D possibly matching TRBD1 (6 bases). From germline, CDR1 is SGHAT and CDR2 FQNNGV. The CDR3 runs 15 residues. Trimming removed 0 bases from V and 1 base from J, with 9 bases in between. CDR3 protein: CASSLERGQNTEAFF. DNA of the CDR3: TGTGCCAGCAGCTTAGAGAGGGGACAGAACACTGAAGCTTTCTTT.

The V and J genes are TRBV28 and TRBJ2-7, with TRBD2 matching over 7 bases. Germline CDR1 reads MDHEN; CDR2 reads SYDVKM. The trim removed 2 bases at V and 4 bases at J, leaving 2 bases unmatched. CDR3 size: 13 residues. The CDR3 sequence: CASSLTSVYEQYF. Written as DNA, the CDR3 is TGTGCCAGCAGTTTAACTAGCGTATACGAGCAGTACTTC.

V gene TRBV15 combines with J gene TRBJ1-5, with TRBD1 as a possible D gene (5 bases). Per the germline V gene, CDR1 is LNHNV and CDR2 is YYDKDF (reference sequence). This CDR3 is 15 amino acids long. Trimming took off 0 bases at V and 3 bases at J, with 9 bases between the two ends. CDR3 region: CATSRDREANQPQHF. In DNA, the CDR3 is TGTGCCACCAGCAGAGACAGGGAGGCCAATCAGCCCCAGCATTTT.

The chain joins TRBV3-1 (or the pseudogene TRBV3-2) to TRBJ1-1; D gene uncertain. The V gene's germline CDR1 is LGHDT and CDR2 YNNKEL (reference sequence). Trimming removed 2 bases at V and 0 bases at J, with 13 bases between. CDR3 size: 16 residues. CDR3: CASSQLRGGMNTEAFF. CDR3 sequence (DNA): TGTGCCAGCAGCCAATTAAGAGGTGGTATGAACACTGAAGCTTTCTTT.

This chain links TRBV2 with TRBJ1-1; the D is unclear. This CDR3 has 13 amino acids. Trimming removed 8 bases from V and 5 bases from J, with 15 bases in between. Germline CDR1 SNHLY, CDR2 FYNNEI. CDR3 sequence (DNA): TGTGCCAGCTCCCGCGGCCCCGAGACTGAAGCTTTCTTT. Protein sequence: CASSRGPETEAFF.

With regard to this clone: The junction does not match germline at one end; this may be a read error. V gene TRBV3-1 (or the pseudogene TRBV3-2) combines with J gene TRBJ2-1, with 10 bases fitting TRBD2. This CDR3 has 14 amino acids. Per germline, CDR1 LGHDT and CDR2 YNNKEL (reference sequence). CDR3 sequence reads: CASRHSGGAGEQFF. The CDR3 DNA is TGTGCCAGCCGCCACAGCGGGGGGGCGGGTGAGCAGTTCTTC.

The CDR3 is CASSETTLPGEKLFF. Here the CDR3 DNA reads TGCGCCAGCAGTGAGACCACGCTACCAGGCGAAAAACTGTTTTTT. The chain links TRBV10-1 to TRBJ1-4; no reliable D call. V gave up 2 bases and J gave up 8 bases, with 15 bases separating them. Germline values: CDR1 WNHNN, CDR2 SYGVQD (reference sequence). The CDR3 spans 15 residues.

The chain combines TRBV15 with TRBJ2-1; perhaps TRBD1 as D (8 bases). Trimming cost V 3 bases and J 6 bases, with 27 bases left between them. This CDR3 is 19 amino acids long. The V gene's germline CDR1 is LNHNV and CDR2 YYDKDF (reference sequence). The CDR3 DNA reads as TGTGCCACCAGCAGTTCCCTCTCCTGGACAGGGCAGCGGGGCAATGAGCAGTTCTTC. Its translation is CATSSSLSWTGQRGNEQFF.

The rearrangement uses TRBV7-2 and TRBJ2-1; 10 bases agree with TRBD2. Germline CDR1 SGHTA, CDR2 FQGNSA. The V gene end was trimmed by 4 bases and the J gene end by 9 bases; junction bases not matched to a gene: 6. The CDR3 loop spans 14 amino acids. The CDR3 spells CASSSPSGSFEQFF. CDR3 coding DNA: TGTGCCAGCAGCTCTCCTAGCGGGAGTTTTGAGCAGTTCTTC. The complete variable domain, with remaining parts taken from reference TRBV7-2 and TRBJ2-1, reads GAGVSQSPSNKVTEKGKDVELRCDPISGHTALYWYRQSLGQGLEFLIYFQGNSAPDKSGLPSDRFSAERTGGSVSTLTIQRTQQEDSAVYLCASSSPSGSFEQFFGPGTRLTVL.